This T cell receptor (beta chain) appears in the sequencing data of a study of T-cell reconstitution after alpha-beta-depleted transplantation in children. The sample holds a few counts of this clonotype. The library targeted TCRbeta and was prepared with unique molecular identifiers. MiXCR was run by TCRdb on the PCR reads, yielding one entry per CDR3 protein. The repertoire holds a few hundred thousand distinct CDR3 sequences, with roughly 16% as singletons. The sample here was PBMCs, mostly from graft donor cells, taken 360 days after TCRalphabeta/CD19-depleted stem cell transplant. The TCR comes from a boy under two years old who had a stem cell transplant for Wiskott-Aldrich syndrome, so the T cells may come from the graft donor.

The CDR3 DNA sequence: TGTGCCAGCAGTCCCTACAGCAATGGGGTTGGGACCCAGTACTTC. Encoded protein: CASSPYSNGVGTQYF. J is TRBJ2-5 and V is TRBV27; unclear D gene. Germline assignment: CDR1 MNHEY and CDR2 SMNVEV (reference sequence). This CDR3 contains 15 residues. V was trimmed by 5 bases and J by 7 bases, leaving 20 bases between them.